The 5 T cell receptor beta chains in this list originate from one sample, sequenced in a study of cytotoxic CD8 clonotypes in ibrutinib-treated CLL. Sequenced by immunoSEQ multiplex PCR; TCRdb stores in-frame clones only, minus some. Of roughly 330,000 clones listed, 60% to 80% are singletons. Sequencing used PBMCs, obtained after 36 months of ibrutinib treatment. The receptors shown here come from a human donor with chronic lymphocytic leukemia.

The V call is TRBV5-1, the J call TRBJ2-3, with 7 bases identical to TRBD2. V lost 4 bases to trimming and J lost 4 bases; unmatched junction nucleotides: 12. CDR3 length equals 16 residues. Germline V lookup: CDR1 SGHRS, CDR2 YFSETQ. DNA of the CDR3: TGCGCCAGCAGCGGGGAGGGGCGACTTTCCGCAGATACGCAGTATTTT. It specifies CASSGEGRLSADTQYF.

This rearrangement joins TRBV4-3 to TRBJ2-3; D gene ambiguous. Germline V gives CDR1 LGHNA, CDR2 YSLEER. V lost 4 bases to trimming and J lost 3 bases, with 8 bases between them. The CDR3 runs 13 residues. CDR3 loop: CASSREQTDTQYF. DNA for the CDR3: TGCGCCAGCAGCCGCGAGCAAACAGATACGCAGTATTTT.

The chain is built from TRBV29-1 and TRBJ2-1; unclear D gene. V was clipped by 0 bases and J by 8 bases, with 5 bases between them. The CDR3 length is 11 residues. Germline values: CDR1 SQVTM, CDR2 ANQGSEA. This chain's CDR3 is CSVEDPHEQFF. The CDR3 DNA reads as TGCAGCGTTGAAGATCCCCATGAGCAGTTCTTC.

This clone came up a few times. The V call is TRBV19, the J call TRBJ2-1; TRBD1 aligns across 7 bases. Unmatched junction bases numbered 10, after V lost 4 bases and J lost 4 bases. The germline CDR1 and CDR2 sequences are LNHDA and SQIVND (reference sequence). The CDR3 is 16 amino acids. CDR3 amino acids: CASSTRQGGVYNEQFF. The CDR3 nucleotides are TGTGCCAGTAGTACGCGACAGGGTGGGGTGTACAATGAGCAGTTCTTC.

V gene TRBV6-1 combines with J gene TRBJ1-1; D ambiguous. V was trimmed by 10 bases and J by 2 bases, leaving 11 bases between them. The CDR3 spans 12 residues. Germline CDR1 is MNHNS and CDR2 is SASEGT. The CDR3 protein is CAILRHNTEAFF. CDR3 in DNA: TGTGCCATCCTAAGACACAACACTGAAGCTTTCTTT.